This TCR beta chain emerged from a study of cytomegalovirus exposure and HLA in healthy donors. General study results and limits: Segments of the TCR beta V type were, in most cases, productive about 90% or about 30% of the time in an earlier analysis. The study reported that TCR beta sequences accurately predicted HLA-A and HLA-B alleles in most subjects. Reports showed the classifier diagnosing cytomegalovirus status with high specificity and sensitivity.

From germline, CDR1 is SGHTA and CDR2 FQGNSA. The length of the CDR3 is 15 residues. J was trimmed by 3 bases and V by 4 bases; bases with no gene match: 5. Primers: 60 Vbeta forward and 13 Jbeta reverse. Assay: immunoSEQ multiplex PCR; the TCRdb copy retains only in-frame clones and omits some. The repertoire holds some 65,000 clones, with approximately 67% as singletons. In regard to this clone: What it binds is unknown.

This receptor was obtained from a man under 40 in good health and CMV-seronegative. The specimen was PBMCs. The chain recombines TRBV7-2 with TRBJ2-7; 11 bases match TRBD1. The DNA for the CDR3 is TGTGCCAGCAGCTCCCTAGGGACAGGGGGCTACGAGCAGTACTTC. It translates to CASSSLGTGGYEQYF.